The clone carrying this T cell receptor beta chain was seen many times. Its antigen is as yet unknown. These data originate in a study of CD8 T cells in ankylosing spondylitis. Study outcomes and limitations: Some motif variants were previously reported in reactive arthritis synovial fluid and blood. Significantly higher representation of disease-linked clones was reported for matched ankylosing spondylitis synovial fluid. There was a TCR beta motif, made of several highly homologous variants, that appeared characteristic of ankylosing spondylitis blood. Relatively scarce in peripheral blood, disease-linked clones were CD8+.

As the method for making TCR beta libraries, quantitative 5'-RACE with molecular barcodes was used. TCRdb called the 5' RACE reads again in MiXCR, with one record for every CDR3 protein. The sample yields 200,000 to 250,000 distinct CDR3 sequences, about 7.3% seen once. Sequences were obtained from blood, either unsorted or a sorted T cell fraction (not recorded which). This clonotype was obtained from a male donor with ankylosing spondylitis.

The CDR3 region has the DNA TGTGCCAGCCAGGGACAAGCTAGCACAGATACGCAGTATTTT. Protein product: CASQGQASTDTQYF. This chain joins TRBV6-2 or TRBV6-3 and TRBJ2-3, with a possible D match to TRBD1 (6 bases). CDR1 and CDR2 (germline): MNHEY, SVGEGT. Trimming cost V 8 bases and J 0 bases, with 12 bases left between them. This CDR3 comprises 14 residues.